This T cell receptor beta chain was found in a study of shared clonotypes between healthy human individuals. The germline CDR1 and CDR2 sequences are SQVTM and ANQGSEA. Between the trimmed V and J ends, which lost 7 bases and 6 bases, there was a span of 15 bases. CDR3 length equals 12 residues. Libraries were prepared by immunoSEQ multiplex PCR; TCRdb keeps only in-frame clonotypes and omits some of them. Among roughly 640,000 clones listed, roughly 70% were seen once. The chain employs TRBV29-1 and TRBJ1-2, with D maybe TRBD1 (5 bases). This clonotype originated in a woman younger than 45 in good health. The sequenced material came from memory CD4+ T cells sorted from blood. Described subset: CD45RA-negative fraction. This chain's CDR3 is CSGIDRVNGYTF. CDR3 DNA: TGCAGCGGCATTGACAGAGTGAATGGCTACACCTTC.